The entry below describes one T cell receptor (beta chain). Its antigen remains unidentified. Synthetic templates analogous to TCR were spiked into all PCRs individually. Libraries were prepared by immunoSEQ multiplex PCR; TCRdb keeps only in-frame clonotypes and omits some of them. The sample has 60,000 to 85,000 clones; approximately 86% are singletons. This sample is drawn from a study of PD-L1 blockade in urothelial cancer. Whole-study findings and limits: Expansion of tumor-associated blood clones at 3 weeks was greater in durable-benefit patients.

Germline lookup yields CDR1 SGHRS and CDR2 YFSETQ. The CDR3 consists of 14 residues. Trimming took 0 bases from V and 5 from J, leaving 10 bases between them. The chain combines TRBV5-1 with TRBJ2-3, with D uncertain. This TCR derives from a woman aged 70-85 years with urothelial cancer. This material consisted of PBMCs, taken around atezolizumab (anti-PD-L1) treatment. CDR3 loop: CASSLVAGKDTQYF. In DNA, the CDR3 is TGCGCCAGCAGCTTGGTTGCAGGCAAAGATACGCAGTATTTT.